The rows below give T cell receptor beta chains drawn from one sample of a study of PD-1 blockade in classical Hodgkin lymphoma. Assay: immunoSEQ multiplex PCR; the TCRdb copy retains only in-frame clones and omits some. Of tens of thousands of clones listed, about three quarters are singletons. The source was peripheral blood mononuclear cells (PBMCs), collected before the fourth cycle of nivolumab. These receptors all stem from a human donor with classical Hodgkin lymphoma. The CDR3 runs from the conserved cysteine through the conserved F or W. The order of the fields is V gene, clone size, J gene, D gene, CDR3 DNA, CDR3 protein. The D gene is left open where the match is weak. A row's size may be missing; if present it is once, few, many or a size class.

v_gene: TRBV6-4
abundance: .
j_gene: TRBJ1-2
d_gene: TRBD1
CDR3nt: TGTGCCAGCAGCCGGACCCCCGTTGGGACAGGGGGCCCTATCTTTGGCTACACCTTC
CDR3aa: CASSRTPVGTGGPIFGYTF

v_gene: TRBV7-2
abundance: .
j_gene: TRBJ1-4
d_gene: .
CDR3nt: TGTGCCAGCAGCTTAGTTCGGGCGGGGGGCGGTGAAAAACTGTTTTTT
CDR3aa: CASSLVRAGGGEKLFF

v_gene: TRBV19
abundance: .
j_gene: TRBJ1-1
d_gene: .
CDR3nt: TGTGCCAGCTCCACACAGGGCAGGGGTGCGAACACTGAAGCTTTCTTT
CDR3aa: CASSTQGRGANTEAFF

v_gene: TRBV18
abundance: .
j_gene: TRBJ1-2
d_gene: .
CDR3nt: TGTGCCAGCTCACTCTCAAGCCGGGACTATGGCTACACCTTC
CDR3aa: CASSLSSRDYGYTF

v_gene: TRBV7-2
abundance: .
j_gene: TRBJ2-3
d_gene: TRBD2
CDR3nt: TGTGCCAGCAGCTCGGGACTAGCGCGTGGCACAGATACGCAGTATTTT
CDR3aa: CASSSGLARGTDTQYF

v_gene: TRBV7-8
abundance: few
j_gene: TRBJ1-6
d_gene: .
CDR3nt: TGTGCCAGCAGCCAAGGGGCGGGTAATTCACCCCTCCACTTT
CDR3aa: CASSQGAGNSPLHF

v_gene: TRBV28
abundance: .
j_gene: TRBJ2-5
d_gene: .
CDR3nt: TGTGCCAGCAGTGGTCGGAAGGGGATCCAAGAGACCCAGTACTTC
CDR3aa: CASSGRKGIQETQYF

v_gene: TRBV13
abundance: once
j_gene: TRBJ2-2
d_gene: .
CDR3nt: TGTGCCAGCAGCTTAGTCGGAGACACCGGGGAGCTGTTTTTT
CDR3aa: CASSLVGDTGELFF

v_gene: TRBV23-1
abundance: .
j_gene: TRBJ2-3
d_gene: .
CDR3nt: TGCGCCAGCAGTCTCAGGGCAGGGGACCCTAGCACAGATACGCAGTATTTT
CDR3aa: CASSLRAGDPSTDTQYF

v_gene: TRBV21-1
abundance: .
j_gene: TRBJ1-5
d_gene: .
CDR3nt: TGTGCCAGCAGCAAAGAAACAGGGCTTACCGATAGCAATCAGCCCCAGCATTTT
CDR3aa: CASSKETGLTDSNQPQHF

v_gene: TRBV6-5
abundance: few
j_gene: TRBJ2-1
d_gene: .
CDR3nt: TGTGCCACCAAGAGGCTGGCCTACAATGAGCAGTTCTTC
CDR3aa: CATKRLAYNEQFF

v_gene: TRBV19
abundance: once
j_gene: TRBJ2-7
d_gene: TRBD2
CDR3nt: TGTGCCAGTAGTATGGATCTAGCGGGAGGGTACGAGCAGTACTTC
CDR3aa: CASSMDLAGGYEQYF

v_gene: TRBV7-6
abundance: .
j_gene: TRBJ2-3
d_gene: .
CDR3nt: TGTGCCAGCAGCTTAGCTCTGGGGGGCACAGATACGCAGTATTTT
CDR3aa: CASSLALGGTDTQYF

v_gene: TRBV15
abundance: once
j_gene: TRBJ1-4
d_gene: .
CDR3nt: TGTGCCACCAGCAGAGGAGGGGCTGGGGAAAAACTGTTTTTT
CDR3aa: CATSRGGAGEKLFF

v_gene: TRBV4-3
abundance: .
j_gene: TRBJ2-5
d_gene: .
CDR3nt: TGCGCCAGCAGCCAAGGGGGTCAGAGCCAAGAGACCCAGTACTTC
CDR3aa: CASSQGGQSQETQYF

v_gene: TRBV19
abundance: few
j_gene: TRBJ2-7
d_gene: TRBD1
CDR3nt: TGTGCCAGTAGTATCGGGACAGGGGACGAAGAGCAGTACTTC
CDR3aa: CASSIGTGDEEQYF

v_gene: TRBV18
abundance: .
j_gene: TRBJ2-5
d_gene: .
CDR3nt: TGTGCCAGCTCACCGGACGTGGCAGTCCAAGAGACCCAGTACTTC
CDR3aa: CASSPDVAVQETQYF

v_gene: TRBV6-5
abundance: many
j_gene: TRBJ2-7
d_gene: TRBD1
CDR3nt: TGTGCCAGCAGTTACATGGGACAGGGAGGATACGAGCAGTACTTC
CDR3aa: CASSYMGQGGYEQYF

v_gene: TRBV28
abundance: medium-sized
j_gene: TRBJ2-1
d_gene: .
CDR3nt: TGTGCCAGCACGCCACGACAGGCCCCCTTCTTCTTC
CDR3aa: CASTPRQAPFFF

v_gene: TRBV6-5
abundance: .
j_gene: TRBJ1-2
d_gene: .
CDR3nt: TGTGCCAGCTTCGGGGGGCTCTATGGCTACACCTTC
CDR3aa: CASFGGLYGYTF

v_gene: TRBV19
abundance: .
j_gene: TRBJ2-1
d_gene: TRBD2
CDR3nt: TGTGCCAGTAGCCTCCGACTAGCGGGGAGACCCGAGCAGTTCTTC
CDR3aa: CASSLRLAGRPEQFF

v_gene: TRBV7-9
abundance: .
j_gene: TRBJ2-4
d_gene: .
CDR3nt: TGTGCCAGCAGCTTAGGGAGGGGGACGGCAGACCTAGCCAAAAACATTCAGTACTTC
CDR3aa: CASSLGRGTADLAKNIQYF

v_gene: TRBV7-2
abundance: .
j_gene: TRBJ2-3
d_gene: TRBD2
CDR3nt: TGTGCCAGCAGCTTAGCCCCTAGCGGGGGGGCCGGATATACGCAGTATTTT
CDR3aa: CASSLAPSGGAGYTQYF

v_gene: TRBV7-9
abundance: .
j_gene: TRBJ2-7
d_gene: .
CDR3nt: TGTGCCAGCAGCTTAGCGGCAGGAGACTACGAGCAGTACTTC
CDR3aa: CASSLAAGDYEQYF

v_gene: TRBV9
abundance: .
j_gene: TRBJ2-3
d_gene: .
CDR3nt: TGTGCCAGCAGCGTAGAAGGCGGCGCCGCTAGCACAGATACGCAGTATTTT
CDR3aa: CASSVEGGAASTDTQYF

v_gene: TRBV6-1
abundance: .
j_gene: TRBJ1-4
d_gene: .
CDR3nt: TGTGCCAGCAGTGAATCTTCAGACGGGGCAACTAATGAAAAACTGTTTTTT
CDR3aa: CASSESSDGATNEKLFF

v_gene: TRBV7-9
abundance: .
j_gene: TRBJ2-7
d_gene: TRBD1
CDR3nt: TGTGCCAGCAGCTTGGAGCCCGGGACAGGGCCCTCCTACGAGCAGTACTTC
CDR3aa: CASSLEPGTGPSYEQYF

v_gene: TRBV21-1
abundance: .
j_gene: TRBJ2-3
d_gene: .
CDR3nt: TGTGCCAGCAGCAACAGGGGAAGAGGCACAGATACGCAGTATTTT
CDR3aa: CASSNRGRGTDTQYF

v_gene: TRBV9
abundance: .
j_gene: TRBJ1-4
d_gene: .
CDR3nt: TGTGCCAGCAGCGTAGGGGGGGCCAATGAAAAACTGTTTTTT
CDR3aa: CASSVGGANEKLFF

v_gene: TRBV6-6
abundance: .
j_gene: TRBJ1-1
d_gene: TRBD1
CDR3nt: TGTGTCAGCAGTACCGGACAGGGAAGGACTGAAGCTTTCTTT
CDR3aa: CVSSTGQGRTEAFF

v_gene: TRBV18
abundance: .
j_gene: TRBJ2-3
d_gene: .
CDR3nt: TGTGCCAGCTCACCACCGTATGACACAGATACGCAGTATTTT
CDR3aa: CASSPPYDTDTQYF

v_gene: TRBV21-1
abundance: once
j_gene: TRBJ1-5
d_gene: .
CDR3nt: TGTGCCAGCAGCAAAGCCGACAGGGCAGGGGCCTCCCGGCCCCAGCATTTT
CDR3aa: CASSKADRAGASRPQHF

v_gene: TRBV7-3
abundance: .
j_gene: TRBJ1-5
d_gene: .
CDR3nt: TGTGCCAGCAGCCCCCCAGGAAGGGCAGGTCAGCCCCAGCATTTT
CDR3aa: CASSPPGRAGQPQHF

v_gene: TRBV4-2
abundance: few
j_gene: TRBJ2-4
d_gene: .
CDR3nt: TGTGCCAGCAGCCAAGTCAGGGGCAACATTCAGTACTTC
CDR3aa: CASSQVRGNIQYF

v_gene: TRBV7-7
abundance: .
j_gene: TRBJ2-3
d_gene: .
CDR3nt: TGTGCTAGCAGCTTACCCCCGGCAGGGACGCAGTATTTT
CDR3aa: CASSLPPAGTQYF

v_gene: TRBV5-4
abundance: .
j_gene: TRBJ2-3
d_gene: .
CDR3nt: TGTGCCAGCAGCTTGGTTGGTCGAACAGATACGCAGTATTTT
CDR3aa: CASSLVGRTDTQYF

v_gene: TRBV5-4
abundance: .
j_gene: TRBJ2-7
d_gene: TRBD1
CDR3nt: TGTGCCAGCAGCAAACAGGGGTTTGCCTACGAGCAGTACTTC
CDR3aa: CASSKQGFAYEQYF

v_gene: TRBV19
abundance: .
j_gene: TRBJ1-2
d_gene: .
CDR3nt: TGTGCCAGTAGTATGAGGGCCGTACGCGACTATGGCTACACCTTC
CDR3aa: CASSMRAVRDYGYTF

v_gene: TRBV15
abundance: .
j_gene: TRBJ1-2
d_gene: .
CDR3nt: TGTGCCACCAGCAGAGACCCCGGGGATGGCTACACCTTC
CDR3aa: CATSRDPGDGYTF

v_gene: TRBV2
abundance: .
j_gene: TRBJ2-5
d_gene: TRBD1
CDR3nt: TGTGCCAGCAGTGCTGGGACAGGGGGGTCGACCCAGTACTTC
CDR3aa: CASSAGTGGSTQYF

v_gene: TRBV19
abundance: .
j_gene: TRBJ1-5
d_gene: .
CDR3nt: TGTGCCAGTAGTTTCCCGGGGGAACATAGCAATCAGCCCCAGCATTTT
CDR3aa: CASSFPGEHSNQPQHF

v_gene: TRBV10-3
abundance: .
j_gene: TRBJ1-1
d_gene: .
CDR3nt: TGTGCCATCAGGGGGGATGGTGGGACTGAAGCTTTCTTT
CDR3aa: CAIRGDGGTEAFF

v_gene: TRBV21-1
abundance: .
j_gene: TRBJ2-7
d_gene: .
CDR3nt: TGTGCCAGCAGCAAACCGGGACTAGCGGGAGGTATCTCCGAGCAGTACTTC
CDR3aa: CASSKPGLAGGISEQYF

v_gene: TRBV7-9
abundance: .
j_gene: TRBJ2-3
d_gene: .
CDR3nt: TGTGCCAGCAGCCCCCCGGGCCTCACAGATACGCAGTATTTT
CDR3aa: CASSPPGLTDTQYF

v_gene: TRBV12-5
abundance: once
j_gene: TRBJ1-2
d_gene: TRBD1
CDR3nt: TGTGCTAGTGGTTTAGGACAGGGATACGGTGGCTACACCTTC
CDR3aa: CASGLGQGYGGYTF

v_gene: TRBV6-1
abundance: .
j_gene: TRBJ2-3
d_gene: TRBD1
CDR3nt: TGTGCCAGCAGTCCGGACAGGGGAGATACGCAGTATTTT
CDR3aa: CASSPDRGDTQYF

v_gene: TRBV10-3
abundance: .
j_gene: TRBJ1-2
d_gene: .
CDR3nt: TGTGCCATCCGGGGCAGGGTGTATGGCTACACCTTC
CDR3aa: CAIRGRVYGYTF

v_gene: TRBV13
abundance: .
j_gene: TRBJ2-5
d_gene: TRBD2
CDR3nt: TGTGCCAGCAGCTTAGCTAGCGGGGACCAAGAGACCCAGTACTTC
CDR3aa: CASSLASGDQETQYF

v_gene: TRBV7-2
abundance: .
j_gene: TRBJ2-4
d_gene: TRBD2
CDR3nt: TGTGCCAGCAGCTTGAGCGGGGGCGCAACTCCCAAAAACATTCAGTACTTC
CDR3aa: CASSLSGGATPKNIQYF

v_gene: TRBV28
abundance: .
j_gene: TRBJ2-4
d_gene: TRBD1
CDR3nt: TGTGCCAGCAGTTCTGCCGGGACAGAAGGAAACATTCAGTACTTC
CDR3aa: CASSSAGTEGNIQYF

v_gene: TRBV23-1
abundance: .
j_gene: TRBJ1-4
d_gene: TRBD1
CDR3nt: TGCGCCAGCAGTCTGGGACAGCCGAATGAAAAACTGTTTTTT
CDR3aa: CASSLGQPNEKLFF